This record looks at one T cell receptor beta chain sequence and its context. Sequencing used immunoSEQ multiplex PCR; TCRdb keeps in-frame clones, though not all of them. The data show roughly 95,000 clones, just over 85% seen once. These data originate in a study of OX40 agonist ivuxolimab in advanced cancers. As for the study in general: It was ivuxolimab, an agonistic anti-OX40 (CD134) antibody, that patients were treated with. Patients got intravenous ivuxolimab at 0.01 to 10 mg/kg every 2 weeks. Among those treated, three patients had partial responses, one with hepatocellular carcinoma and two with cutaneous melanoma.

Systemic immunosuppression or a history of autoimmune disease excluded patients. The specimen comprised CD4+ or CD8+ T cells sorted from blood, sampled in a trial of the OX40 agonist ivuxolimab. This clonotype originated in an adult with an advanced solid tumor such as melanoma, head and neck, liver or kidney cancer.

The CDR3 DNA reads as TGCGCCAGCAGTCTCCAGGGTTTAGTAATCGGGGATTCACCCCTCCACTTT. Translated: CASSLQGLVIGDSPLHF. The chain employs TRBV23-1 and TRBJ1-6; TRBD1 might be the D (5 bases). TRBV23-1 is treated as an ORF (open reading frame) with a function not yet certain. V was cut by 4 bases and J by 8 bases, with 21 bases left in between. The CDR3 is made up of 17 amino acids.